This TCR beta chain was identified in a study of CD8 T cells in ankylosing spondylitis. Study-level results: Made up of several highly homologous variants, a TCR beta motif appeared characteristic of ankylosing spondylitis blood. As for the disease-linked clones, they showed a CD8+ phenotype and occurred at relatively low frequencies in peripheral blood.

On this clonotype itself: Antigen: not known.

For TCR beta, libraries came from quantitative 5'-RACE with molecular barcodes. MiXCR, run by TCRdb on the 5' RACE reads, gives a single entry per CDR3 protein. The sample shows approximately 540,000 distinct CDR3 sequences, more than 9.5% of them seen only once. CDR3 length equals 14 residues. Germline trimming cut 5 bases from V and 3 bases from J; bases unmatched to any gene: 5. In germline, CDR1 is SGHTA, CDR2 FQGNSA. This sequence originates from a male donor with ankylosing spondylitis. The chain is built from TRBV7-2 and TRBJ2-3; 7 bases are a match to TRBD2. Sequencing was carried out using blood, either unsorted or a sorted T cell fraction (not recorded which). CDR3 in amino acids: CASSPPGRTDTQYF. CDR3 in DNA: TGTGCCAGCAGCCCGCCCGGGAGGACAGATACGCAGTATTTT.